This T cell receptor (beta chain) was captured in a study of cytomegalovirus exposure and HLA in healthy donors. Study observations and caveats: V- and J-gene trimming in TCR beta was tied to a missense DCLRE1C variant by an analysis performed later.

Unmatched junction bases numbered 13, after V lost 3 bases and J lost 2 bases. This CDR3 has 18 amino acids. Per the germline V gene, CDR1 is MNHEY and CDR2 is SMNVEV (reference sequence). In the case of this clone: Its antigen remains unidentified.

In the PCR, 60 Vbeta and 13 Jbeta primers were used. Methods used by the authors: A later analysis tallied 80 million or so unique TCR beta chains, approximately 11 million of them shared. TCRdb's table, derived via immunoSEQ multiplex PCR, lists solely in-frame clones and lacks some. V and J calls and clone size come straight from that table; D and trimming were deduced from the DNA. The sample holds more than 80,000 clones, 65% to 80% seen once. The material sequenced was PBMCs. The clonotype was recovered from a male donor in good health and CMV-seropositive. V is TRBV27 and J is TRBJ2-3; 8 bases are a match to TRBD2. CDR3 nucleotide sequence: TGTGCCAGCAGTTTTGGCGGGAGGTTGGGGCCCCCCACAGATACGCAGTATTTT. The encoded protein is CASSFGGRLGPPTDTQYF.